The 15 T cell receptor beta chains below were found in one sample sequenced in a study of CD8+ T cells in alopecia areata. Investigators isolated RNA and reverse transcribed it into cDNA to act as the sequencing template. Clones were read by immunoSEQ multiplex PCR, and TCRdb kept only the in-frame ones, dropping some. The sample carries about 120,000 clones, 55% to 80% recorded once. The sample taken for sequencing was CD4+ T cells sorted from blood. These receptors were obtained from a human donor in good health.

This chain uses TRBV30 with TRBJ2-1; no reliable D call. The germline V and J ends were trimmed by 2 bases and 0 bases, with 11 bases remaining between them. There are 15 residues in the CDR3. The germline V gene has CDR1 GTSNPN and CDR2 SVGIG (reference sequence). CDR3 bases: TGTGCCTGGAGTAGGTCGCCCTTCTCCTACAATGAGCAGTTCTTC. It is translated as CAWSRSPFSYNEQFF.

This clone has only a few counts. The CDR3 coding sequence is TGTGCCAGCAGTTACACAGGGGGTAACTCTGGGGCCAACGTCCTGACTTTC. Translation gives CASSYTGGNSGANVLTF. The chain joins TRBV27 to TRBJ2-6, with 8 bases lining up with TRBD1. CDR3 size: 17 residues. V lost 4 bases, J lost 0 bases, and 5 bases stayed unmatched. The germline V gene encodes CDR1 MNHEY and CDR2 SMNVEV (reference sequence). The complete variable domain, with remaining parts taken from reference TRBV27 and TRBJ2-6, reads EAQVTQNPRYLITVTGKKLTVTCSQNMNHEYMSWYRQDPGLGLRQIYYSMNVEVTDKGDVPEGYKVSRKEKRNFPLILESPSPNQTSLYFCASSYTGGNSGANVLTFGAGSRLTVL.

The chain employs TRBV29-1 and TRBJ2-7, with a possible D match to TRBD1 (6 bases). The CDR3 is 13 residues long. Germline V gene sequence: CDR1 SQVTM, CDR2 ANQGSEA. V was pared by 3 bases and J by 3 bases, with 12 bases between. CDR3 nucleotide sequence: TGCAGCGTTGAGGGGCCAGGGGACTACGAGCAGTACTTC. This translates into CSVEGPGDYEQYF.

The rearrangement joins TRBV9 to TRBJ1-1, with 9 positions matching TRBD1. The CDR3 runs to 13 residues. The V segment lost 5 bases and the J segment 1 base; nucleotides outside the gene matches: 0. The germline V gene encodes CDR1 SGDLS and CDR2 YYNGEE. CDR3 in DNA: TGTGCCAGCAGGGGACAGGGGAACACTGAAGCTTTCTTT. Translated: CASRGQGNTEAFF.

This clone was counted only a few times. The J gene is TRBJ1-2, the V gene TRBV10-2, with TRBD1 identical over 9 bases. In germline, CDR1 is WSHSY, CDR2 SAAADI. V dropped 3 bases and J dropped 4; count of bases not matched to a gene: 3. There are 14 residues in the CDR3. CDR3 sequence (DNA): TGCGCCAGCAGTGAACAGGGGGCTGGCTATGGCTACACCTTC. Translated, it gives CASSEQGAGYGYTF.

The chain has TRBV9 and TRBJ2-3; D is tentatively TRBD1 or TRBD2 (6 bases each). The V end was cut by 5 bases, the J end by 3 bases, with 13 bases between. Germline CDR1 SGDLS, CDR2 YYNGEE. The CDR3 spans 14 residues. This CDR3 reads CASRRGEGTDTQYF. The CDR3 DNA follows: TGTGCCAGCAGGAGGGGGGAAGGTACAGATACGCAGTATTTT.

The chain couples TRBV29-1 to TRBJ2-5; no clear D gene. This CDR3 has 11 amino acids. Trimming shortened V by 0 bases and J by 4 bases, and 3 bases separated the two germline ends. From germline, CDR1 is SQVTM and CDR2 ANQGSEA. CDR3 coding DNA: TGCAGCGTTGAAGAGCGAGAGACCCAGTACTTC. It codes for CSVEERETQYF.

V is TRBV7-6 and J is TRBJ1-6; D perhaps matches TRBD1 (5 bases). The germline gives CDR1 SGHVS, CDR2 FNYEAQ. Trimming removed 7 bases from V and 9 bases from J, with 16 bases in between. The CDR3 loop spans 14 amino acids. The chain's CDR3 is CASKGTSGRSPLHF. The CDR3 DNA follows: TGTGCCAGCAAAGGGACTTCAGGACGTTCACCCCTCCACTTT.

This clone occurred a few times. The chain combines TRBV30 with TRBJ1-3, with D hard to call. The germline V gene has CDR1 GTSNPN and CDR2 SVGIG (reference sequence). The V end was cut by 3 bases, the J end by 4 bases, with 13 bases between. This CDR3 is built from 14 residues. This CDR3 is CAWSGRTRGNTIYF. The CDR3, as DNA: TGTGCCTGGAGCGGGAGGACGCGGGGAAACACCATATATTTT.

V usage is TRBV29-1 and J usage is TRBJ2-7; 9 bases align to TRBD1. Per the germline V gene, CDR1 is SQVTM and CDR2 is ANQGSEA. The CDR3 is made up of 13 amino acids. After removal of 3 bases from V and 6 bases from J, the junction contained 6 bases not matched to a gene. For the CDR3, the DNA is TGCAGCGTTGACGGGACAGGGATATCCGAGCAGTACTTC. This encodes CSVDGTGISEQYF.

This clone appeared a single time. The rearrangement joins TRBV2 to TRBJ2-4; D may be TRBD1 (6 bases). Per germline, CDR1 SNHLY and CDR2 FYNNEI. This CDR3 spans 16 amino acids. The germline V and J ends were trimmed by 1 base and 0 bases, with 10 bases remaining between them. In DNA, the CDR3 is TGTGCCAGCAGTGAAGGGGGGACACTAGCCAAAAACATTCAGTACTTC. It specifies CASSEGGTLAKNIQYF.

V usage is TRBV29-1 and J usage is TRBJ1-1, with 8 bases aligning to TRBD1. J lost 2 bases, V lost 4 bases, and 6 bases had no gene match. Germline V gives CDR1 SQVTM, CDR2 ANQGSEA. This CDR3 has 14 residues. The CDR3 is CSVGATGVNTEAFF. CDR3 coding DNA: TGCAGCGTTGGGGCGACAGGGGTTAACACTGAAGCTTTCTTT.

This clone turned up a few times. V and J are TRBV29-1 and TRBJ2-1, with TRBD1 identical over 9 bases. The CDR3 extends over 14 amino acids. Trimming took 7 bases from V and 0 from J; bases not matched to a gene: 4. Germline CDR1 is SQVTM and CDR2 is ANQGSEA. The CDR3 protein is CSGGQGSSYNEQFF. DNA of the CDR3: TGCAGCGGGGGACAGGGTAGCTCCTACAATGAGCAGTTCTTC.

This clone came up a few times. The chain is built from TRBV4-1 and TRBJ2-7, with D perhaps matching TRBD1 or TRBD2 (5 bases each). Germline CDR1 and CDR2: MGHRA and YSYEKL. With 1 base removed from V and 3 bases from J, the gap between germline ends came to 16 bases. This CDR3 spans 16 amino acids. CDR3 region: CASSQAWDGIVYEQYF. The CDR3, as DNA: TGCGCCAGCAGCCAAGCGTGGGACGGAATCGTCTACGAGCAGTACTTC.

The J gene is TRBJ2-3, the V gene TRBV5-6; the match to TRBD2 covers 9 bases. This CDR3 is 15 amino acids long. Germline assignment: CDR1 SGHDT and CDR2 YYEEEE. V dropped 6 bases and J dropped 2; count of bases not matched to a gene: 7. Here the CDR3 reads CASKQAGGLTDTQYF. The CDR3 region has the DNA TGTGCCAGCAAACAGGCGGGGGGGCTCACAGATACGCAGTATTTT.